This T cell receptor (beta chain) was identified in a study of CD8 T cells in ankylosing spondylitis. CDR1 is WSHSY, CDR2 SAAADI, per germline. CDR3 length: 14 residues. Trimming pared 3 bases from V and 5 bases from J, leaving 11 bases between. This clonotype showed up many times. TCRdb re-analysed the 5' RACE reads in MiXCR, keeping a single row per CDR3 protein. The data hold more than 100,000 distinct CDR3 sequences, with about 10% observed a single time. This sequence was found in a female donor with ankylosing spondylitis or in good health (not recorded which). J is TRBJ1-5 and V is TRBV10-2, with no clear D. The sequencing sample was made of blood, either unsorted or a sorted T cell fraction (not recorded which). Here the CDR3 reads CASSDATRYQPQHF. In nucleotides, the CDR3 is TGCGCCAGCAGTGATGCGACGCGGTATCAGCCCCAGCATTTT.